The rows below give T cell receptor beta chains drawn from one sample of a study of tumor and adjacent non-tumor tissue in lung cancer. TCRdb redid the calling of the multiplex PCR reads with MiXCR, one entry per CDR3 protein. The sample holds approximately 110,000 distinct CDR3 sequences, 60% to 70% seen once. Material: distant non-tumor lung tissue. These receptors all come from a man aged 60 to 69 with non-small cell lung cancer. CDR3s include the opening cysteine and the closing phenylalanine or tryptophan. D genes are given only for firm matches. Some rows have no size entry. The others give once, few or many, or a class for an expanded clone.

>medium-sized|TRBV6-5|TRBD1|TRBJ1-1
CASSRTGVFSGTEAFF
TGTGCCAGCAGTCGGACAGGGGTTTTTTCAGGCACTGAAGCTTTCTTT
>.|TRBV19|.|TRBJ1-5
CASSISSYSNQPQHF
TGTGCCAGTAGTATCTCCAGTTATAGCAATCAGCCCCAGCATTTT
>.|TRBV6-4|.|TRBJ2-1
CASSDSGGAFDEQFF
TGTGCAAGCAGTGACTCTGGGGGCGCGTTTGATGAGCAGTTCTTC
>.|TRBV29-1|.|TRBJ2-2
CSVGGGITGELFF
TGCAGCGTTGGGGGAGGAATCACCGGGGAACTGTTTTTT
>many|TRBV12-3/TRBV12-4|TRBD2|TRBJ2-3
CASRLAGGRTDTQYF
TGTGCCAGCAGACTAGCGGGGGGCCGCACAGATACGCAGTATTTT
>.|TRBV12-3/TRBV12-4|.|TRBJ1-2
CTSSTSVKGGYTF
TGTACCAGCAGTACCTCAGTAAAGGGGGGCTACACCTTC
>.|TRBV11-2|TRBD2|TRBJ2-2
CASSSGLSGATKTRELFF
TGTGCCAGCAGCTCGGGACTATCGGGAGCGACGAAGACCAGGGAGCTGTTTTTT
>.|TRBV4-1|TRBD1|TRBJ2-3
CASSQDQGQDTDTQYF
TGCGCCAGCAGCCAAGATCAGGGACAGGACACAGATACGCAGTATTTT
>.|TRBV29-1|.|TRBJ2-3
CSVDAPRGGIGDTQYF
TGCAGCGTTGATGCCCCCCGGGGTGGGATAGGTGATACGCAGTATTTT
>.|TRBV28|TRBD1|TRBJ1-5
CASKRDRSQHF
TGTGCCAGCAAGCGGGACAGGTCCCAGCATTTT
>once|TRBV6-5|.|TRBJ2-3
CASSYVLETSDTQYF
TGTGCTAGCAGTTACGTGCTGGAAACCTCAGATACGCAGTATTTT
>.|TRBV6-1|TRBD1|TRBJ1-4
CASGVRRTGRNERLFF
TGTGCCAGCGGTGTGCGCCGGACAGGGCGAAATGAAAGACTGTTTTTT
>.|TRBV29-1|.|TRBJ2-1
CSVEGRGISYIGQFF
TGCAGCGTTGAAGGGAGGGGTATATCATACATTGGGCAGTTCTTC
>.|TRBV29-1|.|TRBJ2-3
CSVRPGIVATDTQYF
TGCAGCGTTCGCCCCGGGATAGTGGCCACAGATACGCAGTATTTT
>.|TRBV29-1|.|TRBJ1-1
CSVVDRSAAFF
TGCAGCGTTGTCGACCGGTCGGCGGCTTTCTTT
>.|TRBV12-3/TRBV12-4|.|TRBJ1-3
CASSFESGNTIYF
TGTGCAAGCAGTTTTGAGTCTGGAAACACCATATATTTT
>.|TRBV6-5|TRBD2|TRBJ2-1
CASSYSNGLAGGCEQLF
TGTGCCAGCAGTTACTCTAACGGACTGGCGGGAGGTTGTGAGCAGCTCTTC
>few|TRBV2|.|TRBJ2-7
CASTGDTLYEQYF
TGTGCCAGCACCGGAGACACTCTTTACGAGCAGTACTTC
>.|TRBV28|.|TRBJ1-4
CASSFSGSRDEKLFF
TGTGCCAGCAGTTTTAGCGGAAGTAGGGATGAAAAACTGTTTTTT
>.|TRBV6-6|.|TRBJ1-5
CASSRDTSNQSQHF
TGTGCCAGTAGTCGGGACACCTCCAATCAGTCCCAGCATTTT
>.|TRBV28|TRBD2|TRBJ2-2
CASSPRFSGKNTGALFF
TGTGCCAGCAGCCCAAGGTTTAGCGGGAAGAACACCGGGGCGCTGTTTTTT
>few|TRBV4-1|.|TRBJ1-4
CASSQVGTSEKLFF
TGCGCCAGCAGCCAAGTGGGGACTAGTGAAAAACTGTTTTTC
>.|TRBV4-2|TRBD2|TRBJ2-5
CASSSGAGDRETQYF
TGTGCCAGCAGCAGTGGAGCGGGAGACAGGGAGACCCAGTACTTC
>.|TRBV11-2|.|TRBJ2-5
CASSFGGETQYF
TGTGCCAGCAGCTTTGGGGGAGAGACCCAGTACTTC
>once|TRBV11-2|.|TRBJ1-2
CASSLGTCTALAF
TGTGCCAGCAGCTTAGGTACCTGTACAGCACTCGCCTTC
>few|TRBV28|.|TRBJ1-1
CASSLTSEAFF
TGTGCCAGCAGTTTAACTTCCGAAGCTTTCTTT
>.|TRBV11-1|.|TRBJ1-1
CTSRSPPRAEAFF
TGTACCAGCAGGTCGCCACCAAGGGCTGAAGCTTTCTTT
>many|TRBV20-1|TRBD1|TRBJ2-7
CSALPTGATSYEQYF
TGCAGTGCTTTACCGACAGGGGCGACTTCCTACGAGCAGTACTTC
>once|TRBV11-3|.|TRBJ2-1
CASSPNGALYNEQFF
TGTGCCAGCAGCCCGAACGGGGCGCTCTACAATGAACAGTTCTTC
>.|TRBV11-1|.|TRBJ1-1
CASNLSEGETEAFF
TGTGCCAGCAACTTATCGGAAGGCGAGACTGAAGCTTTCTTT
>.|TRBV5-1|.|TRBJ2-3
CASSLAWESTDTQYF
TGCGCCAGCAGCTTGGCCTGGGAAAGCACAGATACGCAGTATTTT
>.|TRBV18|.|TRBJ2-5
CASSRGHSETQYF
TGTGCCAGCTCACGGGGACATTCAGAGACCCAGTACTTC
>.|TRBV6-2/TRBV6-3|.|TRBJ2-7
CASSSSRDMLYEQYF
TGTGCCAGCAGTTCGTCGAGGGATATGCTCTACGAGCAGTACTTC
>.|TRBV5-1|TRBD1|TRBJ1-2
CASNTRQGANYGYTF
TGCGCCAGCAACACCCGACAGGGGGCTAACTATGGCTACACCTTC
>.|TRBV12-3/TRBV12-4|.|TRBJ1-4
CASSLCGEATNEKLFF
TGTGCCAGCAGTTTATGCGGGGAGGCAACTAATGAAAAACTGTTTTTT